Shown below are 9 T cell receptor beta chains from a single sample sequenced in a study of blood T cell repertoires in COVID-19. The table came from immunoSEQ multiplex PCR; TCRdb's copy has only in-frame clones and leaves some out. This table holds a few hundred thousand clones, over 80% found once. The material sequenced was peripheral blood. All receptors derive from a woman in her 70s with COVID-19, enrolled during active disease.

This rearrangement joins TRBV19 to TRBJ2-5, with TRBD1 matching over 7 bases. The germline CDR1 and CDR2 sequences are LNHDA and SQIVND (reference sequence). The CDR3 is made up of 13 amino acids. The junction had 9 bases not matched to a gene; V was cut back by 9 bases and J by 5 bases. CDR3 DNA sequence: TGTGCCAGCCGGGACAGCTCGAGGGAGACCCAGTACTTC. Amino acids: CASRDSSRETQYF.

This chain connects TRBV7-3 to TRBJ2-1; 9 bases match TRBD1. J was trimmed by 5 bases and V by 5 bases; bases with no gene match: 10. The CDR3 covers 16 residues. Germline CDR1 SGHTA, CDR2 FQGTGA. Here the CDR3 reads CASSITGTGSHNEQFF. CDR3 coding DNA: TGTGCCAGCAGCATTACCGGGACAGGGTCCCACAATGAGCAGTTCTTC.

As regards this clone: This specimen includes other DNA sequences encoding the same CDR3. The chain joins TRBV28 to TRBJ1-1, with D tentatively TRBD1 (5 bases). V was cut by 3 bases and J by 4 bases, with 6 bases left in between. Looked up from germline, CDR1 is MDHEN and CDR2 is SYDVKM. There are 12 residues in the CDR3. In DNA form, the CDR3 reads TGTGCCAGCAGTTTCAGGGTCACTGAAGCTTTCTTT. Amino acids: CASSFRVTEAFF. Combining the CDR3 with reference TRBV28 and TRBJ1-1 gives the whole variable domain DVKVTQSSRYLVKRTGEKVFLECVQDMDHENMFWYRQDPGLGLRLIYFSYDVKMKEKGDIPEGYSVSREKKERFSLILESASTNQTSMYLCASSFRVTEAFFGQGTRLTVV.

The J gene is TRBJ2-1, the V gene TRBV25-1; 8 positions agree with TRBD2. V lost 4 bases, J lost 0 bases, and 8 bases stayed unmatched. Per germline, CDR1 MGHDK and CDR2 SYGVNS. The CDR3 consists of 17 residues. CDR3 in DNA: TGTGCCAGCAGTGGAAAGACTAGCGAGAGCTCCTACAATGAGCAGTTCTTC. This gives the protein CASSGKTSESSYNEQFF.

The chain links TRBV29-1 to TRBJ2-3; 8 nucleotides align to TRBD2. V lost 4 bases, J lost 3 bases, and 12 bases stayed unmatched. The CDR3 has 16 residues. Germline assignment: CDR1 SQVTM and CDR2 ANQGSEA. CDR3: CSVGLPLAGRTDTQYF. As DNA, the CDR3 is TGCAGCGTTGGTCTCCCCCTAGCGGGCCGAACAGATACGCAGTATTTT.

This clone came up a few times. The chain has TRBV27 and TRBJ1-3; tentatively, D is TRBD1 (6 bases). The germline V gene encodes CDR1 MNHEY and CDR2 SMNVEV (reference sequence). This CDR3 is 14 amino acids long. The V end lost 0 bases, the J end lost 7 bases, and 10 bases lay between the germline ends. The CDR3 loop reads CASSLSRGGNTIYF. The CDR3 nucleotides are TGTGCCAGCAGTTTATCCAGGGGTGGGAACACCATATATTTT.

J is TRBJ1-4 and V is TRBV2, with no clear D. Germline V gene data show CDR1 as SNHLY and CDR2 as FYNNEI. V lost 6 bases and J lost 5, with 16 bases in between. The CDR3 length is 15 residues. The CDR3 here is CASSSRRTGNEKLFF. CDR3 DNA: TGTGCCAGCAGCTCCAGACGGACTGGAAATGAAAAACTGTTTTTT.

The rearrangement links TRBV10-3 to TRBJ2-7; D may be TRBD2 (6 bases). V was shortened by 2 bases and J by 0 bases, with 8 bases between the two germline ends. This CDR3 has 14 residues. Germline values: CDR1 ENHRY, CDR2 SYGVKD. The CDR3: CAISEGRTSYEQYF. In DNA, the CDR3 is TGTGCCATCAGTGAGGGGAGGACCTCCTACGAGCAGTACTTC.

The chain combines TRBV12-3 or TRBV12-4 with TRBJ2-7; unclear D gene. V lost 4 bases to trimming and J lost 6 bases, with 13 bases between them. The CDR3 extends over 13 amino acids. CDR3 loop: CASSWAAIGEQYF. DNA for the CDR3: TGTGCCAGCAGTTGGGCTGCTATAGGCGAGCAGTACTTC.